A selection of T cell receptor beta chains follows, all from one sample in a study of T cell responses to AZD1222 COVID-19 vaccine. Profiled with immunoSEQ multiplex PCR; TCRdb holds only in-frame clones, not every one. The sample yields approximately 120,000 clones, about 87% seen once. The sequencing here drew on peripheral blood, taken 28 days after the second AZD1222 dose. All receptors derive from an adult who received the AZD1222 COVID-19 vaccine. The CDR3 runs from the conserved cysteine through the conserved F or W. Fields, in order: clone size, V gene, D gene, CDR3 length, J gene, CDR3 DNA, CDR3 protein. D genes are given only for firm matches. Expanded clones are given a class, and other clones once, few, many or no size at all.

>.|TRBV5-5|.|14|TRBJ1-3
TGTGCCAGCAGCGCGATCGGCTCTGGAAACACCATATATTTT
CASSAIGSGNTIYF
>.|TRBV9|TRBD2|14|TRBJ2-7
TGTGCCAGCAGCCCGAGCGGGAGTCTCTACGAGCAGTACTTC
CASSPSGSLYEQYF
>once|TRBV5-8|.|15|TRBJ2-5
TGTGCCAGCAGCTTCCGGGAATTAAACTCAGAGACCCAGTACTTC
CASSFRELNSETQYF
>.|TRBV5-4|.|14|TRBJ2-7
TGTGCCAGCAGCCCCCGGGACCGCAACGGCGAGCAGTACTTC
CASSPRDRNGEQYF
>.|TRBV3-1/TRBV3-2|TRBD2|15|TRBJ2-3
TGTGCCAGCAGCCGGACTAGCGGGGGGACAGATACGCAGTATTTT
CASSRTSGGTDTQYF
>.|TRBV29-1|TRBD1|15|TRBJ2-1
TGCAGCGCCGAAGAGACAGGGCTTAGCCGTGGTGAGCAGTTCTTC
CSAEETGLSRGEQFF
>.|TRBV6-5|.|15|TRBJ2-7
TGTGCCAGCAGGGACCGAGCTAGAGCCTCCTACGAGCAGTACTTC
CASRDRARASYEQYF
>.|TRBV7-9|.|14|TRBJ2-3
TGTGCCAGCAGCTTAAATCCAGGGTCAGATACGCAGTATTTT
CASSLNPGSDTQYF
>.|TRBV28|TRBD1|16|TRBJ1-1
TGTGCCAGCAGTCCGGGGACAGGGTGGACGAACACTGAAGCTTTCTTT
CASSPGTGWTNTEAFF
>.|TRBV5-1|.|16|TRBJ1-3
TGCGCCAGCAGCTTTTCCAGGGCGAGCTCTGGAAACACCATATATTTT
CASSFSRASSGNTIYF
>few|TRBV27|.|13|TRBJ2-2
TGTGCCAGCAAAACCACTGAGGCCGGGGAGCTGTTTTTT
CASKTTEAGELFF
>.|TRBV12-2|.|16|TRBJ1-5
TGTGCAAGTCGCTTGTCCTGGGAAGCCGGGAATCAGCCCCAGCATTTT
CASRLSWEAGNQPQHF
>.|TRBV4-2|.|15|TRBJ2-3
TGTGCCAGCAGCCGTAAACTAGATCGCACAGATACGCAGTATTTT
CASSRKLDRTDTQYF
>.|TRBV5-1|.|16|TRBJ1-1
TGCGCCAGCAGCTTGGAGGGCAGTGCCCTGAACACTGAAGCTTTCTTT
CASSLEGSALNTEAFF
>.|TRBV6-5|TRBD1|13|TRBJ1-2
TGTGCCAGCAGCTTAACAGGGGACTATGGCTACACCTTC
CASSLTGDYGYTF
>once|TRBV4-1|.|15|TRBJ2-7
TGCGCCAGCACCCAAGATAGGGGCAGTTCCTACGAGCAGTACTTC
CASTQDRGSSYEQYF